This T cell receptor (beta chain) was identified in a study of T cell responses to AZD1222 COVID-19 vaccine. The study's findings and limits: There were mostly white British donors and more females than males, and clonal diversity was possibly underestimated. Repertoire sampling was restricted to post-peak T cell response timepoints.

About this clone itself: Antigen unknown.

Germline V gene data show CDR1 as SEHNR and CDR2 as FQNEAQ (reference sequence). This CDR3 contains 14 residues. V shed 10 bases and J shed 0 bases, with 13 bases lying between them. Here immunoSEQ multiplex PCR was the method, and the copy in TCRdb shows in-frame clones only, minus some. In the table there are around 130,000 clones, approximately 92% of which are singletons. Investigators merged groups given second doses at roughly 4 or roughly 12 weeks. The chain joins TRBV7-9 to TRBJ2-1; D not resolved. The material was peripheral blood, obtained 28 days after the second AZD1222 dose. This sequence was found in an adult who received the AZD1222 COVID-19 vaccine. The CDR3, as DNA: TGTGCCACCCCCTCAGCGAGCTCCTACAATGAGCAGTTCTTC. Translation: CATPSASSYNEQFF. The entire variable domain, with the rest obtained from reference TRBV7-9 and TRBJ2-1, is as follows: DTGVSQNPRHKITKRGQNVTFRCDPISEHNRLYWYRQTLGQGPEFLTYFQNEAQLEKSRLLSDRFSAERPKGSFSTLEIQRTEQGDSAMYLCATPSASSYNEQFFGPGTRLTVL.